Listed below are T cell receptor beta chains from one sample, sequenced in a study of shared clonotypes between healthy human individuals. Generated by immunoSEQ multiplex PCR, the TCRdb table keeps only in-frame clones and is missing some. Of roughly 1 million clones in the sample, about 80% are singletons; the top ten hold 0.4% to 0.55%. The sequencing input was memory CD4+ T cells from PBMCs. Receptors were obtained from a man aged 18 to 29 in good health. Some clones in this sample may be carry-over from other donors' samples. The CDR3 runs from the conserved cysteine through the conserved F or W. Fields, in order: V gene, J gene, clone size, D gene, CDR3 DNA, CDR3 protein. The D gene is left open where the match is weak. Some rows have no size entry. The others give once, few or many, or a class for an expanded clone.

v_call: TRBV15
j_call: TRBJ2-7
clone_size: -
d_call: -
cdr3_nt: TGTGCCACCAGCAGAGATAGTTCAGGGCTGTACTTC
cdr3_aa: CATSRDSSGLYF

v_call: TRBV5-1
j_call: TRBJ1-2
clone_size: -
d_call: TRBD1
cdr3_nt: TGCGCCAGCAGCTCCTTAGACAGGGAAGGTGGCTACACCTTC
cdr3_aa: CASSSLDREGGYTF

v_call: TRBV5-1
j_call: TRBJ2-5
clone_size: -
d_call: TRBD2
cdr3_nt: TGCGCCAGCAGCTGGACTAGCACCCAAGAGACCCAGTACTTC
cdr3_aa: CASSWTSTQETQYF

v_call: TRBV28
j_call: TRBJ1-1
clone_size: -
d_call: -
cdr3_nt: TGTGCCAGCAGTTTATTAGCTAACACTGAAGCTTTCTTT
cdr3_aa: CASSLLANTEAFF

v_call: TRBV6-4
j_call: TRBJ1-2
clone_size: -
d_call: -
cdr3_nt: TGTGCCAGCAGTGACGGGGGCGGCTATGGCTACACCTTC
cdr3_aa: CASSDGGGYGYTF

v_call: TRBV5-1
j_call: TRBJ2-7
clone_size: many
d_call: -
cdr3_nt: TGCGCCAGCAGCTTCTCGGGGACCACCTACGAGCAGTACTTC
cdr3_aa: CASSFSGTTYEQYF

v_call: TRBV28
j_call: TRBJ1-1
clone_size: -
d_call: -
cdr3_nt: TGTGCCAGCAGCAGCGGCCAGGGCCTTCCGAACACTGAAGCTTTCTTT
cdr3_aa: CASSSGQGLPNTEAFF

v_call: TRBV27
j_call: TRBJ2-7
clone_size: -
d_call: TRBD1
cdr3_nt: TGTGCCAGCGGAACCGGGACAGGGAGGAGGGAGCAGTACTTC
cdr3_aa: CASGTGTGRREQYF

v_call: TRBV5-1
j_call: TRBJ2-7
clone_size: -
d_call: -
cdr3_nt: TGCGCCAGCAGCTTGGAGGGGATCGAGCAGTACTTC
cdr3_aa: CASSLEGIEQYF

v_call: TRBV6-1
j_call: TRBJ2-1
clone_size: -
d_call: -
cdr3_nt: TGTGCCAGCAGTGAATCTGCGAGGGGCAGGTTCTATGAGCAGTTCTTC
cdr3_aa: CASSESARGRFYEQFF

v_call: TRBV5-1
j_call: TRBJ2-4
clone_size: -
d_call: -
cdr3_nt: TGCGCCAGCAGCTTGGAGTCCGCCAAAAACATTCAGTACTTC
cdr3_aa: CASSLESAKNIQYF

v_call: TRBV10-3
j_call: TRBJ1-5
clone_size: -
d_call: TRBD1
cdr3_nt: TGTGCCATCAGTAAGGGACAGGGGGAGCATCAGCCCCAGCATTTT
cdr3_aa: CAISKGQGEHQPQHF

v_call: TRBV27
j_call: TRBJ1-1
clone_size: -
d_call: -
cdr3_nt: TGTGCCAGCAGTTTAGTTTCGGGGGCGATAGGTGAAGCTTTCTTT
cdr3_aa: CASSLVSGAIGEAFF

v_call: TRBV7-9
j_call: TRBJ1-1
clone_size: once
d_call: TRBD1
cdr3_nt: TGTGCCAGCAGCCCGTTATATCCCTTGACAGGGGGTCAAGCTTTCTTT
cdr3_aa: CASSPLYPLTGGQAFF

v_call: TRBV10-1
j_call: TRBJ1-4
clone_size: -
d_call: -
cdr3_nt: TGCGCCAGCAGTGAGTCTGCAACTAATGAAAAACTGTTTTTT
cdr3_aa: CASSESATNEKLFF

v_call: TRBV7-4
j_call: TRBJ2-5
clone_size: -
d_call: TRBD1
cdr3_nt: TGTGCCAGCAGCTTTTGCGACAGGGGGTTCCAAGAGACCCAGTACTTC
cdr3_aa: CASSFCDRGFQETQYF

v_call: TRBV10-3
j_call: TRBJ2-2
clone_size: -
d_call: TRBD1
cdr3_nt: TGTGCCATCAGCGCCAGGGGGATGAATATGAACACCGGGGAGCTGTTTTTT
cdr3_aa: CAISARGMNMNTGELFF

v_call: TRBV9
j_call: TRBJ1-1
clone_size: -
d_call: TRBD1
cdr3_nt: TGTGCCAGCAGCGGTCCGGGACAGGCGAACACTGAAGCTTTCTTT
cdr3_aa: CASSGPGQANTEAFF

v_call: TRBV6-5
j_call: TRBJ2-1
clone_size: -
d_call: -
cdr3_nt: TGTGCCAGCAGTTCCTCAGCGGCTACCTACAATGAGCAGTTCTTC
cdr3_aa: CASSSSAATYNEQFF

v_call: TRBV19
j_call: TRBJ1-5
clone_size: -
d_call: -
cdr3_nt: TGTGCCAGTAGTACTTTCCAGGGAGGATCGGATCAGCCCCAGCATTTT
cdr3_aa: CASSTFQGGSDQPQHF

v_call: TRBV5-1
j_call: TRBJ2-1
clone_size: -
d_call: -
cdr3_nt: TGCGCCAGCAGCTTGGTAGCAGGGGAGTGGAATGAGCAGTTCTTC
cdr3_aa: CASSLVAGEWNEQFF

v_call: TRBV20-1
j_call: TRBJ2-7
clone_size: -
d_call: -
cdr3_nt: TGCAGTGCTAGAGACCTCTACGAGCAGTACTTC
cdr3_aa: CSARDLYEQYF

v_call: TRBV28
j_call: TRBJ2-5
clone_size: -
d_call: -
cdr3_nt: TGTGCCAGCAGTTTGGTTCGGGGATCGACCCAGTACTTC
cdr3_aa: CASSLVRGSTQYF

v_call: TRBV30
j_call: TRBJ2-5
clone_size: -
d_call: -
cdr3_nt: TGTGCCTGGAGTGTAGCCAGGGGTCGTGAGACCCAGTACTTC
cdr3_aa: CAWSVARGRETQYF

v_call: TRBV2
j_call: TRBJ1-1
clone_size: -
d_call: -
cdr3_nt: TGTGCCAGCACCACCGGACAGCACACTGAAGCTTTCTTT
cdr3_aa: CASTTGQHTEAFF

v_call: TRBV28
j_call: TRBJ2-3
clone_size: once
d_call: -
cdr3_nt: TGTGCCAGCAGAAAGTCAGATACGCAGTATTTT
cdr3_aa: CASRKSDTQYF

v_call: TRBV19
j_call: TRBJ1-5
clone_size: once
d_call: -
cdr3_nt: TGTGCCAGTAGTATCGACGCCTCCGATCAGCCCCAGCATTTT
cdr3_aa: CASSIDASDQPQHF

v_call: TRBV4-1
j_call: TRBJ2-1
clone_size: -
d_call: -
cdr3_nt: TGCGCCAGCAGCCAAGTTCGGGGTTATGAGCAGTTCTTC
cdr3_aa: CASSQVRGYEQFF

v_call: TRBV28
j_call: TRBJ1-2
clone_size: -
d_call: TRBD1
cdr3_nt: TGTGCCAGCAGTTTATGGACAGGGGGCTACTATGGCTACACCTTC
cdr3_aa: CASSLWTGGYYGYTF

v_call: TRBV6-4
j_call: TRBJ2-3
clone_size: -
d_call: -
cdr3_nt: TGTGCCAGCAGACGGGACATCGGGACAGATACGCAGTATTTT
cdr3_aa: CASRRDIGTDTQYF

v_call: TRBV11-3
j_call: TRBJ2-4
clone_size: -
d_call: -
cdr3_nt: TGTGCCAGCAGCTTAGACTCCAAAAACATTCAGTACTTC
cdr3_aa: CASSLDSKNIQYF

v_call: TRBV28
j_call: TRBJ2-1
clone_size: -
d_call: TRBD2
cdr3_nt: TGTGCCAGCAGTGGGGGGGTTATTAATGAGCAGTTCTTC
cdr3_aa: CASSGGVINEQFF

v_call: TRBV20-1
j_call: TRBJ2-1
clone_size: -
d_call: -
cdr3_nt: TGCAGTGCTAGTTGGGGCGATGAGCAGTTCTTC
cdr3_aa: CSASWGDEQFF

v_call: TRBV7-9
j_call: TRBJ2-5
clone_size: -
d_call: TRBD2
cdr3_nt: TGTGCCAGCAGCCGCGGGACTAGCGGCCAAGAGACCCAGTACTTC
cdr3_aa: CASSRGTSGQETQYF

v_call: TRBV7-2
j_call: TRBJ2-5
clone_size: -
d_call: -
cdr3_nt: TGTGCCAGCAGCTTAAGAGAGGAGGGGGAGCAGTACTTC
cdr3_aa: CASSLREEGEQYF

v_call: TRBV7-9
j_call: TRBJ2-1
clone_size: -
d_call: TRBD2
cdr3_nt: TGTGCCAGCAGCTTAGGGCGGCTAGCGGGAGGGTACTCCTACAATGAGCAGTTCTTC
cdr3_aa: CASSLGRLAGGYSYNEQFF

v_call: TRBV27
j_call: TRBJ2-7
clone_size: many
d_call: -
cdr3_nt: TGTGCCAGCAGCAAAGGCCGGGCCTCCTACGAGCAGTACTTC
cdr3_aa: CASSKGRASYEQYF

v_call: TRBV11-2
j_call: TRBJ2-1
clone_size: -
d_call: TRBD2
cdr3_nt: TGTGCCAGCAGCGCGCGAGGACTAGCGGGCTACAATGAGCAGTTCTTC
cdr3_aa: CASSARGLAGYNEQFF

v_call: TRBV4-2
j_call: TRBJ2-7
clone_size: -
d_call: TRBD2
cdr3_nt: TGTGCCAGCAGCCGAGGACTAGCGGGAGGGCAGACATCCTACGAGCAGTACTTC
cdr3_aa: CASSRGLAGGQTSYEQYF

v_call: TRBV4-3
j_call: TRBJ1-4
clone_size: -
d_call: -
cdr3_nt: TGCGCCAGCAGCCAAGACTCGATTCGTGCCGCAACTAATGAAAAACTGTTTTTT
cdr3_aa: CASSQDSIRAATNEKLFF

v_call: TRBV5-1
j_call: TRBJ2-7
clone_size: -
d_call: -
cdr3_nt: TGCGCCAGCGGCCTACAGAAGCCAGAGGACGAGCAGTACTTC
cdr3_aa: CASGLQKPEDEQYF

v_call: TRBV5-1
j_call: TRBJ2-5
clone_size: -
d_call: TRBD2
cdr3_nt: TGCGCCAGCTCCCCGGGACTAGCGGGCCAAGAGACCCAGTACTTC
cdr3_aa: CASSPGLAGQETQYF

v_call: TRBV20-1
j_call: TRBJ1-4
clone_size: once
d_call: -
cdr3_nt: TGCAGTGCTAGGGGTCCTGAAAAACTGTTTTTT
cdr3_aa: CSARGPEKLFF

v_call: TRBV28
j_call: TRBJ2-3
clone_size: -
d_call: -
cdr3_nt: TGTGCCAGCTCTCCGGACAGAAACAGCACAGATACGCAGTATTTT
cdr3_aa: CASSPDRNSTDTQYF

v_call: TRBV28
j_call: TRBJ1-2
clone_size: -
d_call: -
cdr3_nt: TGTGCCAGCAGTGTACCAGGGTCTGGCTACACCTTC
cdr3_aa: CASSVPGSGYTF

v_call: TRBV4-3
j_call: TRBJ1-3
clone_size: -
d_call: -
cdr3_nt: TGCGCCAGCAGCCAAGGCGGGGACACCATATATTTT
cdr3_aa: CASSQGGDTIYF

v_call: TRBV5-1
j_call: TRBJ1-1
clone_size: -
d_call: -
cdr3_nt: TGCGCCAGCAGCTTGGGCGCGAACACTGAAGCTTTCTTT
cdr3_aa: CASSLGANTEAFF

v_call: TRBV5-1
j_call: TRBJ2-6
clone_size: -
d_call: TRBD2
cdr3_nt: TGCGCCAGCAGCTACCTTAGCGGGAGGTCTGTCGGGGCCAACGTCCTGACTTTC
cdr3_aa: CASSYLSGRSVGANVLTF

v_call: TRBV7-9
j_call: TRBJ2-1
clone_size: -
d_call: TRBD2
cdr3_nt: TGTGCCAGCAGCTTAGCGTGGGTAGCGGGAGCGGATGAGCAGTTCTTC
cdr3_aa: CASSLAWVAGADEQFF

v_call: TRBV19
j_call: TRBJ1-4
clone_size: -
d_call: TRBD1
cdr3_nt: TGTGCCAGTGGGGACAGGGGCCGGGGGGATGAAAAACTGTTTTTT
cdr3_aa: CASGDRGRGDEKLFF

v_call: TRBV7-2
j_call: TRBJ2-3
clone_size: -
d_call: -
cdr3_nt: TGTGCCAGCAGCTTCCAGCAGGTGAACACAGATACGCAGTATTTT
cdr3_aa: CASSFQQVNTDTQYF

v_call: TRBV28
j_call: TRBJ2-1
clone_size: -
d_call: TRBD2
cdr3_nt: TGTGCCAGCAGTTTAGGGGGACTAGCGGGTGGTGAGCAGTTCTTC
cdr3_aa: CASSLGGLAGGEQFF

v_call: TRBV9
j_call: TRBJ2-3
clone_size: -
d_call: -
cdr3_nt: TGTGCCAGCAGCTCCCGCAGGGCCGGTACGCAGTATTTT
cdr3_aa: CASSSRRAGTQYF

v_call: TRBV5-1
j_call: TRBJ1-5
clone_size: -
d_call: -
cdr3_nt: TGCGCCAGCAGCCCTCGGTGGGGTAGCAATCAGCCCCAGCATTTT
cdr3_aa: CASSPRWGSNQPQHF

v_call: TRBV10-3
j_call: TRBJ2-7
clone_size: -
d_call: TRBD2
cdr3_nt: TGTGCCATCGGGAGGGCCTCGGCGTACGAGCAGTACTTC
cdr3_aa: CAIGRASAYEQYF